The 18 T cell receptor beta chains reported below all come from one sample, sequenced in a study of radiotherapy plus CTLA-4 blockade in lung cancer. Generated by immunoSEQ multiplex PCR, the TCRdb table keeps only in-frame clones and is missing some. The sample has under 70,000 clones; around three quarters are singletons. This specimen consisted of peripheral blood, obtained from a patient treated with radiotherapy plus ipilimumab. These receptors originate from a human donor with non-small cell lung cancer who had a complete response to radiotherapy plus ipilimumab.

The rearrangement links TRBV6-5 to TRBJ2-7, with 9 bases that match TRBD1. This CDR3 contains 15 residues. After removal of 0 bases from V and 3 bases from J, the junction contained 3 bases not matched to a gene. Germline CDR1 and CDR2: MNHEY and SVGAGI. CDR3 protein: CASSYSGTGNYEQYV. The CDR3 region has the DNA TGTGCCAGCAGTTACTCCGGGACAGGGAACTACGAGCAGTACGTC.

CDR3 protein: CASSLDYEQYF. The CDR3 DNA is TGTGCCAGCAGCTTGGACTACGAGCAGTACTTC. The rearrangement uses TRBV7-9 and TRBJ2-7, with D unclear. Looked up from germline, CDR1 is SEHNR and CDR2 is FQNEAQ (reference sequence). Trimming took off 3 bases at V and 3 bases at J, with 3 bases between the two ends. CDR3 length: 11 residues.

The chain combines TRBV6-5 with TRBJ2-1; TRBD1 aligns across 8 bases. The CDR3 runs to 15 residues. The J segment lost 3 bases and the V segment lost 5 bases, leaving 6 bases of the junction unmatched. CDR1 MNHEY and CDR2 SVGAGI come from the germline V gene. The CDR3 here is CASSLTGTGYNEQFF. Written as DNA, the CDR3 is TGTGCCAGCAGTCTAACCGGGACAGGCTACAATGAGCAGTTCTTC.

This rearrangement joins TRBV9 to TRBJ2-1; the D gene is possibly TRBD2 (5 bases). The germline gives CDR1 SGDLS, CDR2 YYNGEE. The V end lost 0 bases, the J end lost 10 bases, and 14 bases lay between the germline ends. The CDR3 totals 14 residues. Here the CDR3 reads CASSVGLLRAEQFF. In nucleotides, the CDR3 is TGTGCCAGCAGCGTAGGTCTTCTGCGGGCGGAGCAGTTCTTC.

This chain connects TRBV7-2 to TRBJ2-7; D not certain. Per germline, CDR1 SGHTA and CDR2 FQGNSA. The CDR3 consists of 14 residues. Trimming cost V 5 bases and J 4 bases, with 15 bases left between them. The CDR3 is CASSLLSGPYEQYV. DNA of the CDR3: TGTGCCAGCAGCCTCCTGAGTGGCCCTTACGAGCAGTACGTC.

The chain uses TRBV7-9 and TRBJ1-6; D is ambiguous. Trimming shortened V by 3 bases and J by 6 bases, and 21 bases separated the two germline ends. Germline lookup yields CDR1 SEHNR and CDR2 FQNEAQ (reference sequence). This CDR3 comprises 18 residues. The CDR3 loop is CASSLVGIPLGRNSPLHF. Here the CDR3 DNA reads TGTGCCAGCAGCTTGGTGGGAATACCACTCGGGCGTAATTCACCCCTCCACTTT.

This chain uses TRBV4-2 with TRBJ2-4; maybe TRBD2 (5 bases). Germline lookup yields CDR1 LGHNA and CDR2 YNFKEQ. The CDR3 spans 15 residues. Trimming took 6 bases from V and 7 from J, leaving 19 bases between them. The CDR3, as DNA: TGTGCCAGCAGTCCGCCCCTACCCAGAGGGAACATTCAGTACTTC. Protein product: CASSPPLPRGNIQYF.

The sample holds a few counts of this clone. V and J are TRBV7-9 and TRBJ1-2, with D possibly matching TRBD1 (6 bases). In germline, CDR1 is SEHNR, CDR2 FQNEAQ (reference sequence). This CDR3 is built from 16 residues. The germline V and J ends were trimmed by 4 bases and 4 bases, with 19 bases remaining between them. The CDR3 nucleotides are TGTGCCAGCAGCTCACCCCGGGGGGGGGCCGGCTATGGCTACACCTTC. Protein sequence: CASSSPRGGAGYGYTF. The full variable domain, completed using reference TRBV7-9 and TRBJ1-2, is DTGVSQNPRHKITKRGQNVTFRCDPISEHNRLYWYRQTLGQGPEFLTYFQNEAQLEKSRLLSDRFSAERPKGSFSTLEIQRTEQGDSAMYLCASSSPRGGAGYGYTFGSGTRLTVV.

The CDR3 coding sequence is TGCGCCAGCAGCCAAATAAAGGGACCCAGGGTGAACACTGAAGCTTTCTTT. Translating gives CASSQIKGPRVNTEAFF. V usage is TRBV4-1 and J usage is TRBJ1-1, with D possibly TRBD1 on 5 matching bases. The V and J ends lost 2 bases and 0 bases respectively, with 16 bases between them. This CDR3 region has 17 residues. Germline V CDR1 and CDR2: MGHRA, YSYEKL.

V is TRBV7-9 and J is TRBJ2-2; 7 nucleotides agree with TRBD2. Unmatched junction bases numbered 5, after V lost 10 bases and J lost 6 bases. CDR1 SEHNR and CDR2 FQNEAQ come from the germline V gene (reference sequence). This CDR3 region has 12 residues. CDR3 in amino acids: CAIERDPGELFF. In DNA, the CDR3 is TGTGCCATCGAGCGGGATCCCGGGGAGCTGTTTTTT.

V gene TRBV7-8 combines with J gene TRBJ2-5, with D perhaps matching TRBD2 (6 bases). V was clipped by 2 bases and J by 5 bases, with 12 bases between them. CDR1 and CDR2 (germline): SGHVS, FQNEAQ. The CDR3 totals 14 residues. CDR3 sequence (DNA): TGTGCCAGCAGCTTAAGAGGGGCGGGGGAGACCCAGTACTTC. This encodes CASSLRGAGETQYF.

This sequence joins TRBV7-2 and TRBJ1-6, with 8 bases matching TRBD1. V shed 5 bases and J 5 bases; nucleotides not matched to a gene: 17. Germline CDR1 and CDR2: SGHTA and FQGNSA. The CDR3 has 19 residues. As DNA, the CDR3 is TGTGCCAGCAGCGCCGAGGGGACAGGAAACCTCCTCGATAATTCACCCCTCCACTTT. Translation: CASSAEGTGNLLDNSPLHF.

The chain links TRBV30 to TRBJ2-5, with 12 bases lining up with TRBD2. V lost 4 bases and J lost 1; bases outside the gene matches: 10. Germline values: CDR1 GTSNPN, CDR2 SVGIG (reference sequence). The CDR3 extends over 17 amino acids. The CDR3: CAWNQGGTSGPQETQYF. CDR3 nucleotide sequence: TGTGCCTGGAATCAAGGGGGGACTAGCGGGCCCCAAGAGACCCAGTACTTC.

The V call is TRBV19, the J call TRBJ2-3; 7 bases are shared with TRBD2. Trimming took 8 bases from V and 2 from J; bases not matched to a gene: 7. There are 14 residues in the CDR3. From germline, CDR1 is LNHDA and CDR2 SQIVND (reference sequence). The CDR3 region is CASGMGGNTDTQYF. CDR3 DNA sequence: TGTGCCAGTGGAATGGGAGGGAACACAGATACGCAGTATTTT.

The chain recombines TRBV15 with TRBJ2-2, with TRBD1 matching over 7 bases. This CDR3 is 17 amino acids long. Per germline, CDR1 LNHNV and CDR2 YYDKDF (reference sequence). Losses at the gene ends were 5 bases for V and 4 bases for J; bases not matched to a gene: 13. The CDR3 coding sequence is TGTGCCACCAGCTCTCCGGGGAGACAGGGACGCACCGGGGAGCTGTTTTTT. Encoded protein: CATSSPGRQGRTGELFF.

The gene calls are TRBV4-2 and TRBJ1-2; D ambiguous. Between the trimmed V and J ends, which lost 0 bases and 2 bases, there was a span of 16 bases. Per germline, CDR1 LGHNA and CDR2 YNFKEQ. This CDR3 has 17 amino acids. The DNA of the CDR3 is TGTGCCAGCAGCCAAGATAGGTCAGCAAACGGGAACTATGGCTACACCTTC. Translation: CASSQDRSANGNYGYTF.

The chain recombines TRBV7-9 with TRBJ1-4; 7 bases fit TRBD1. Germline V gene lookup returns CDR1 SEHNR and CDR2 FQNEAQ (reference sequence). V trimming: 2 bases; J trimming: 4 bases; junction bases outside the gene matches: 7. The CDR3 sequence is 16 residues long. CDR3 protein: CASSLRTTGVNEKLFF. The CDR3 nucleotides are TGTGCCAGCAGCTTAAGAACCACAGGGGTTAATGAAAAACTGTTTTTT.

This clone was counted only a few times. This chain uses TRBV6-5 with TRBJ2-1; a weak D match, TRBD2 (6 bases). V was trimmed by 5 bases and J by 6 bases, leaving 17 bases between them. CDR3 length equals 15 residues. Germline V gene sequence: CDR1 MNHEY, CDR2 SVGAGI. The CDR3 bases are TGTGCCAGCAGTAGAACGGGAGTACGGGGCAATGAGCAGTTCTTC. Protein sequence: CASSRTGVRGNEQFF.